The entry below gives a single T cell receptor (beta chain) sequence along with its context. The antigen is unknown. Isolated RNA was reverse transcribed into cDNA used as the sequencing template. TCRdb's table, derived via immunoSEQ multiplex PCR, lists solely in-frame clones and lacks some. Of roughly 280,000 clones listed, 50% to 75% were seen once; the top ten hold 0.75% to 0.95%. The sample is drawn from a study of CD8+ T cells in alopecia areata. The study, taken as a whole, reports: TCR sharing across patients was less clear than in mice, possibly HLA-related.

Specified treatment: oral pan-JAK inhibitor, 5-10 mg twice daily. The receptor was isolated from a human donor with alopecia areata. The source material was CD4+ T cells sorted from blood, sampled around week 54, from a patient treated with tofacitinib.

CDR3 region: CASSQGRTGGANVLTF. The CDR3 DNA follows: TGCGCCAGCAGCCAAGGCCGGACAGGTGGGGCCAACGTCCTGACTTTC. The V and J genes are TRBV4-3 and TRBJ2-6, with TRBD1 identical over 7 bases. Germline V gives CDR1 LGHNA, CDR2 YSLEER. The V and J ends lost 1 base and 3 bases, in that order; junction bases with no gene match: 3. This CDR3 region has 16 residues.